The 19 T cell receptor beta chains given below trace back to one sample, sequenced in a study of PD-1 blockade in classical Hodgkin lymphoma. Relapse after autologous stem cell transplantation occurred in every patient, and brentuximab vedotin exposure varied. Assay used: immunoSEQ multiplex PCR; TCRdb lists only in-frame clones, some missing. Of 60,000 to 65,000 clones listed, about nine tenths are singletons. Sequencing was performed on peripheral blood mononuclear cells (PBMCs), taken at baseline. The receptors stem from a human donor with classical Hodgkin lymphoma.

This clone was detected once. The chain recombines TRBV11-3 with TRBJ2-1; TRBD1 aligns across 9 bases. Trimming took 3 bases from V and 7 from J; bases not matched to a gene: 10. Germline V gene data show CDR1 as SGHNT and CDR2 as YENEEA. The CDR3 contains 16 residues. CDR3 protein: CASSFVSGTGLNEQFF. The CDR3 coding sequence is TGTGCCAGCAGCTTCGTCTCCGGGACAGGGCTTAATGAGCAGTTCTTC.

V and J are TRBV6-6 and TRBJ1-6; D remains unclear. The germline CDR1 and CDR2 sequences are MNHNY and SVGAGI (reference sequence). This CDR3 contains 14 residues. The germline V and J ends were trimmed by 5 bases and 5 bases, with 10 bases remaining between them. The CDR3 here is CASSRTGNNSPLHF. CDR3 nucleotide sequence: TGTGCCAGCAGTCGGACGGGAAATAATTCACCCCTCCACTTT.

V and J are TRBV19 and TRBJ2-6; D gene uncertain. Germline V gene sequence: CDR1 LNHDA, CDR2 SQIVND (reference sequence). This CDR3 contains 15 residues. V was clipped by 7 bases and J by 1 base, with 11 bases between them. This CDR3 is CASTAHKSGANVLTF. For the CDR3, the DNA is TGTGCCAGTACCGCACACAAGTCTGGGGCCAACGTCCTGACTTTC.

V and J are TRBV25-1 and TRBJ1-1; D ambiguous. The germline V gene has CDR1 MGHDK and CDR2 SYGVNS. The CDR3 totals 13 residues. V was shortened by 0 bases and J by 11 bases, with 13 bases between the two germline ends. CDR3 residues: CASSEYGRLGAFF. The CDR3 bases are TGTGCCAGCAGTGAATACGGCCGTCTAGGGGCTTTCTTT. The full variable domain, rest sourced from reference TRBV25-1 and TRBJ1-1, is EADIYQTPRYLVIGTGKKITLECSQTMGHDKMYWYQQDPGMELHLIHYSYGVNSTEKGDLSSESTVSRIRTEHFPLTLESARPSHTSQYLCASSEYGRLGAFFGQGTRLTVV.

The CDR3 nucleotides read TGTGCCAGCAGCTCATCGTTAGGGACAGGGGCCAATGAGCAGTTCTTC. It translates to CASSSSLGTGANEQFF. V is TRBV7-9 and J is TRBJ2-1; 10 bases match TRBD1. V was pared by 4 bases and J by 6 bases, with 9 bases of the junction left unmatched. Germline V gene lookup returns CDR1 SEHNR and CDR2 FQNEAQ (reference sequence). The CDR3 contains 16 residues.

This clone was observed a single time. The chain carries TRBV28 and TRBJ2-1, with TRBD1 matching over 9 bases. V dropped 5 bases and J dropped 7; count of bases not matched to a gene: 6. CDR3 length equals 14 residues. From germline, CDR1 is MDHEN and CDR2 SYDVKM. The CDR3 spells CASSPRDRANEQFF. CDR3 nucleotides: TGTGCCAGCAGTCCTAGGGACAGGGCAAATGAGCAGTTCTTC.

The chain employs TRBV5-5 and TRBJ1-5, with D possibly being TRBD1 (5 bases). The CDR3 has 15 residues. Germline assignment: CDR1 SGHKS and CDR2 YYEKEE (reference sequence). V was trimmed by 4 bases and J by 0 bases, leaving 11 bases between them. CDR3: CASSMGQTSNQPQHF. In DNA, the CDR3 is TGTGCCAGCAGCATGGGGCAGACTAGCAATCAGCCCCAGCATTTT.

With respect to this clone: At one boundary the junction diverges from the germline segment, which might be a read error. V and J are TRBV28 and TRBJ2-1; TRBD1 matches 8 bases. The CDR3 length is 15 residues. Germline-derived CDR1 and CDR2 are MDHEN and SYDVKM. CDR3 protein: CASSPDRGSHNEQFF. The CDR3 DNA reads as TGTGCCAGCAGCCCCGACAGGGGCTCCCACAATGAGCAGTTCTTC.

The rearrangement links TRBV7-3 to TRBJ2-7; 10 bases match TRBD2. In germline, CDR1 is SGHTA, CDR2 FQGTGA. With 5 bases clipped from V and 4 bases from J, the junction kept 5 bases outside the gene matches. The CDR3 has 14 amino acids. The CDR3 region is CASSPGLAVYEQYF. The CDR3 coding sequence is TGTGCCAGCAGCCCAGGACTAGCGGTGTACGAGCAGTACTTC.

The CDR3, as DNA: TGTGCCAGCAGTGACTCTACAGATAGCAATCAGCCCCAGCATTTT. As protein: CASSDSTDSNQPQHF. The chain links TRBV6-4 to TRBJ1-5; D is unresolved. Trimming pared 0 bases from V and 0 bases from J, leaving 6 bases between. CDR1 MRHNA and CDR2 SNTAGT come from the germline V gene. The CDR3 totals 15 residues.

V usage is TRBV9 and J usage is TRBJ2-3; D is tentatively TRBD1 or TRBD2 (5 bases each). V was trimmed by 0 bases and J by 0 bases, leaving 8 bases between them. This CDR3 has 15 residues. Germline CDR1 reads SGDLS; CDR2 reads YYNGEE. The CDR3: CASSVEGSSTDTQYF. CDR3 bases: TGTGCCAGCAGCGTAGAGGGGAGCAGCACAGATACGCAGTATTTT.

As DNA, the CDR3 is TGTGCCAGCAGCCACGGCAGGGACAGGGGGTTCCAAGAGACCCAGTACTTC. Encoded protein: CASSHGRDRGFQETQYF. The J gene is TRBJ2-5, the V gene TRBV13; 11 bases match TRBD1. The CDR3 loop spans 17 amino acids. Looked up from germline, CDR1 is PRHDT and CDR2 is FYEKMQ (reference sequence). J lost 1 base, V lost 5 bases, and 9 bases had no gene match.

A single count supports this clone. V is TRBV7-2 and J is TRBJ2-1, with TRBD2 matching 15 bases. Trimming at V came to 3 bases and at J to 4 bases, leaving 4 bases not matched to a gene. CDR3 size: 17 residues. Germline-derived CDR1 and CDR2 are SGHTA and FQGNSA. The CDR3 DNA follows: TGTGCCAGCAGCTTGGCCGGGACTAGCGGGGGGTACAATGAGCAGTTCTTC. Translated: CASSLAGTSGGYNEQFF. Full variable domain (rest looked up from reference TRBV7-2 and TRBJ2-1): GAGVSQSPSNKVTEKGKDVELRCDPISGHTALYWYRQSLGQGLEFLIYFQGNSAPDKSGLPSDRFSAERTGGSVSTLTIQRTQQEDSAVYLCASSLAGTSGGYNEQFFGPGTRLTVL.

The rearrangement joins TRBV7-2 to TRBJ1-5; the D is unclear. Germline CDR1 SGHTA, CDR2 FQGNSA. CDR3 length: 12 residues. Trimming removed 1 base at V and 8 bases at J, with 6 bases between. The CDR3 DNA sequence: TGTGCCAGCAGCTTAGGGTTAGAGCCCCAGCATTTT. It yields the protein CASSLGLEPQHF.

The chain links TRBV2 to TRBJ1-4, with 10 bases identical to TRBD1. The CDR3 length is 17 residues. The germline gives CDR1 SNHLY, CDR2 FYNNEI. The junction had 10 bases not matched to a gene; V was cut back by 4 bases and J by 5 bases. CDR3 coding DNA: TGTGCCAGCAGTGCTGGGACAGGGGTCTTATTGAATGAAAAACTGTTTTTT. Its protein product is CASSAGTGVLLNEKLFF.

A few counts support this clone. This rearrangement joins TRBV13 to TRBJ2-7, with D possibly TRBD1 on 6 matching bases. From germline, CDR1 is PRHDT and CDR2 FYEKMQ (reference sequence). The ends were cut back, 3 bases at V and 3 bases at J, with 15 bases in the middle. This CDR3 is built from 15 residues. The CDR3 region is CASSFEGRGGYEQYF. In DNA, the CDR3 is TGTGCCAGCAGCTTCGAGGGCAGGGGTGGCTACGAGCAGTACTTC.

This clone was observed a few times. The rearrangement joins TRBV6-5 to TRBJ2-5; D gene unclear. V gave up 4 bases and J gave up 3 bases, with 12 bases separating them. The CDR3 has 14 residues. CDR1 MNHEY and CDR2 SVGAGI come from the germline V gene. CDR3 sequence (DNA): TGTGCCAGCAGTTCTCTTGAGGAGAAAGAGACCCAGTACTTC. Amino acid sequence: CASSSLEEKETQYF.

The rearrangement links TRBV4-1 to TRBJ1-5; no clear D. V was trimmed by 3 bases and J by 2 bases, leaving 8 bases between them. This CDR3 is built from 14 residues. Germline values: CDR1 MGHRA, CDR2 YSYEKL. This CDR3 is CASSHVWGNQPQHF. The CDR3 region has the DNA TGCGCCAGCAGCCATGTATGGGGCAATCAGCCCCAGCATTTT.

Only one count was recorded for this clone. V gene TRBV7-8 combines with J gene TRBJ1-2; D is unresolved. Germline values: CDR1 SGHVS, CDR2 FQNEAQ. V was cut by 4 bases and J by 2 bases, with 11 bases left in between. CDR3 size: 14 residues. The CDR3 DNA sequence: TGTGCCAGCAGCTCCCGTGAGGGCAACTATGGCTACACCTTC. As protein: CASSSREGNYGYTF.